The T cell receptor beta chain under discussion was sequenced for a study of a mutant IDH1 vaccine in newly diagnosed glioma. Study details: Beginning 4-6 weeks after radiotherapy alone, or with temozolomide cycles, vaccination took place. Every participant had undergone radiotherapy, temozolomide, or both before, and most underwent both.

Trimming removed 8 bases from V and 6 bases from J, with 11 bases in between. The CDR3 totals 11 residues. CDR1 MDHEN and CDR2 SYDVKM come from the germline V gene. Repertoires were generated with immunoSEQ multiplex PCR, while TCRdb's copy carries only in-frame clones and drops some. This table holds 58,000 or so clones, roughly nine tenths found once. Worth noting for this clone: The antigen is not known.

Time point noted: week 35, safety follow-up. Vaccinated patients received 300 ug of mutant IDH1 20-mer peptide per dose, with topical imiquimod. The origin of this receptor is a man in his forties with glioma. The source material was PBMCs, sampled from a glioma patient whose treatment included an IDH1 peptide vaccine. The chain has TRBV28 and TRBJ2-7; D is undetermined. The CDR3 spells CASSKWGEQYF. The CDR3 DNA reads TGTGCCAGCTCAAAATGGGGCGAGCAGTACTTC.